The sequence of this TCR beta chain was determined in a study of T-cell memory formation after mild COVID-19. TCRdb fed the 5' RACE reads into MiXCR, producing one record per CDR3 protein. The sample consists of 200,000 to 300,000 distinct CDR3 sequences, roughly a sixth of them appearing once. V dropped 6 bases and J dropped 3 bases, with 38 bases sitting between them. CDR3 length equals 22 residues. This clonotype was picked up a small number of times. The sequencing sample was made of PBMCs or a T cell subset sorted from them (not recorded which). The V call is TRBV12-3 or TRBV12-4, the J call TRBJ1-1; D perhaps matches TRBD1 (6 bases). The receptor was derived from a man aged 18 to 30 who had mild COVID-19 (a few samples of this study predate the infection). Cell type and time point are not known. The CDR3 loop reads CASRLTGTLNLGTMVFDTEAFF. The DNA for the CDR3 is TGTGCCAGCAGGCTGACCGGGACACTGAACCTCGGCACAATGGTATTTGACACTGAAGCTTTCTTT.